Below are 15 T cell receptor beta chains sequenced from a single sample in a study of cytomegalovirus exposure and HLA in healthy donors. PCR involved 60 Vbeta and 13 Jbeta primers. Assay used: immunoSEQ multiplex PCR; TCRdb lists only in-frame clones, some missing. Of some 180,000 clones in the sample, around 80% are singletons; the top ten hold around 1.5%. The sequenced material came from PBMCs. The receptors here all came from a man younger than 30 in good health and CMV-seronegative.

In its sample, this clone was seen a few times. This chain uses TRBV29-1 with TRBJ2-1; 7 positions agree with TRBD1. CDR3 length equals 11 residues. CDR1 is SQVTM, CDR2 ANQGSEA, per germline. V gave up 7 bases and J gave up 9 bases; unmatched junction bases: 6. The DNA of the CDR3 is TGCAGCGCCAGACAGGGCGGTGAGCAGTTCTTC. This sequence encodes CSARQGGEQFF.

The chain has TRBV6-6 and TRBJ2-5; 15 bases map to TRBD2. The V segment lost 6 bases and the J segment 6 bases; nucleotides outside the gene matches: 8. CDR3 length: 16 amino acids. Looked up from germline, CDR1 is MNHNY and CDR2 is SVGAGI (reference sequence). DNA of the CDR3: TGTGCCAGCAGCTGGACTAGCGGGAGGGCCGTAAAGACCCAGTACTTC. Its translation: CASSWTSGRAVKTQYF.

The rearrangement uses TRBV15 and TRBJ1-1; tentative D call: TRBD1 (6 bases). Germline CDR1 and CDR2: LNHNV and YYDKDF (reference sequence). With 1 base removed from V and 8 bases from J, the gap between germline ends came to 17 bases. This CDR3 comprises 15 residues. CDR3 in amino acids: CATSRGEGGFEEAFF. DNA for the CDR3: TGTGCCACCAGCAGAGGGGAAGGGGGTTTCGAGGAAGCTTTCTTT.

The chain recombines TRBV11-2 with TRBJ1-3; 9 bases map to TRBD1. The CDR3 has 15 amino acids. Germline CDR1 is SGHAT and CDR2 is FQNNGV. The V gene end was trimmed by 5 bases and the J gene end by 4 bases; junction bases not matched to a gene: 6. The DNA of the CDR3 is TGTGCCAGCAGCCCGGACAGGGGAGGGGGAAACACCATATATTTT. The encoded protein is CASSPDRGGGNTIYF. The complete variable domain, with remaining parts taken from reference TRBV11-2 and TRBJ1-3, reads EAGVAQSPRYKIIEKRQSVAFWCNPISGHATLYWYQQILGQGPKLLIQFQNNGVVDDSQLPKDRFSAERLKGVDSTLKIQPAKLEDSAVYLCASSPDRGGGNTIYFGEGSWLTVV.

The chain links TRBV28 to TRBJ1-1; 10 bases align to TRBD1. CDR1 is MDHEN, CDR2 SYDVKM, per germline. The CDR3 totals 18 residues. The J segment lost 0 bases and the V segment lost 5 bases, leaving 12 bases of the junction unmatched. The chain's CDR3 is CASSVPPRDRGMNTEAFF. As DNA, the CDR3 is TGTGCCAGCAGTGTTCCCCCCCGGGACAGGGGAATGAACACTGAAGCTTTCTTT.

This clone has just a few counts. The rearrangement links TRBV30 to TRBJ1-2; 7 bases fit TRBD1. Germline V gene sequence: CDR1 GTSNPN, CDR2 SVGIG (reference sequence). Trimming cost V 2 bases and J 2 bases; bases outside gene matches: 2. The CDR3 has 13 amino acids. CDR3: CAWSTRGNYGYTF. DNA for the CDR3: TGTGCCTGGAGTACCAGGGGGAACTATGGCTACACCTTC.

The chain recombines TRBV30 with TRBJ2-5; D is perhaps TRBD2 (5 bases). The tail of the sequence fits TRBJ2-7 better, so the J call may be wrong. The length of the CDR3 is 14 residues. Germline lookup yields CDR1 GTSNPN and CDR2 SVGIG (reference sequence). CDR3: CAWSSTGISYEQYF. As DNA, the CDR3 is TGTGCCTGGAGTTCGACGGGAATCTCCTACGAGCAGTACTTC.

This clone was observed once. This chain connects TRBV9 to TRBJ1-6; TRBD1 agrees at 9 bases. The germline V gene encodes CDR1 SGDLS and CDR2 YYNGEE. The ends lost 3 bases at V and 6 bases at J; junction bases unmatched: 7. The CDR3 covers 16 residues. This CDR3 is CASSAYRGQVNSPLHF. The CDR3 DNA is TGTGCCAGCAGCGCTTACAGGGGGCAGGTTAATTCACCCCTCCACTTT.

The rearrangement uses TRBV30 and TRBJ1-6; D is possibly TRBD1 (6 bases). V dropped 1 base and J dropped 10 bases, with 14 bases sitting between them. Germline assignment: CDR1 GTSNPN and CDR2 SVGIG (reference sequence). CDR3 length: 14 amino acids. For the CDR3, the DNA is TGTGCCTGGAGTGATTGGGGGGGGCAGTCACCCCTCCACTTT. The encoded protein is CAWSDWGGQSPLHF.

The CDR3 DNA reads TGCGCCAGCAGCGGACGGGGGTTTAATGAGCAGTTCTTC. Translating it yields CASSGRGFNEQFF. V gene TRBV5-1 combines with J gene TRBJ2-1, with D possibly TRBD2 on 6 matching bases. In germline, CDR1 is SGHRS, CDR2 YFSETQ. Between the trimmed V and J ends, which lost 4 bases and 7 bases, there was a span of 12 bases. CDR3 length: 13 amino acids.

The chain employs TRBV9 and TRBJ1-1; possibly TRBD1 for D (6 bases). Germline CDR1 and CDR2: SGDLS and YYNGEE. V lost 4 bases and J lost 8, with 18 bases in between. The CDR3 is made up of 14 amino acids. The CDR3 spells CASSTGMAAQEAFF. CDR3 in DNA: TGTGCCAGCAGCACAGGGATGGCCGCTCAGGAAGCTTTCTTT.

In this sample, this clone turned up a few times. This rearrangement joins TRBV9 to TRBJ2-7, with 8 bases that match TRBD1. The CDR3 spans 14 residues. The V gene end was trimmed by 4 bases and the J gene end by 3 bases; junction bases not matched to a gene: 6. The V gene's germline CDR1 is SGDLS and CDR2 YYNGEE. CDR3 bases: TGTGCCAGCAGCTACCCGACAGGGGACTACGAGCAGTACTTC. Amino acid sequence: CASSYPTGDYEQYF.

CDR3 amino acids: CASSPTGMGNQPQHF. CDR3 nucleotides: TGTGCCAGCAGCCCGACAGGGATGGGCAATCAGCCCCAGCATTTT. The chain is built from TRBV28 and TRBJ1-5, with 7 bases aligning to TRBD1. Germline CDR1 and CDR2: MDHEN and SYDVKM. The length of the CDR3 is 15 residues. The ends lost 6 bases at V and 2 bases at J; junction bases unmatched: 7.

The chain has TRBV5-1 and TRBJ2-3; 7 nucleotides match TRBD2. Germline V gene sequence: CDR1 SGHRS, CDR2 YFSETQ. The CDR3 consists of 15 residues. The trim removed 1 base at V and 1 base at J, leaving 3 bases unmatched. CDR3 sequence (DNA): TGCGCCAGCAGCTTGCGGGGGGTCCGCACAGATACGCAGTATTTT. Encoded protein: CASSLRGVRTDTQYF. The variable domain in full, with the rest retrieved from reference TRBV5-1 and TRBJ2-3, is KAGVTQTPRYLIKTRGQQVTLSCSPISGHRSVSWYQQTPGQGLQFLFEYFSETQRNKGNFPGRFSGRQFSNSRSEMNVSTLELGDSALYLCASSLRGVRTDTQYFGPGTRLTVL.

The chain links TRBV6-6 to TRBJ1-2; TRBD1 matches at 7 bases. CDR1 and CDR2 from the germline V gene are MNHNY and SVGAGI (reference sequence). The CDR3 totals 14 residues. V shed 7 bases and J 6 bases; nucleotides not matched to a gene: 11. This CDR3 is CASNVYTGENGYTF. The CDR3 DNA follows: TGTGCCAGCAACGTCTACACAGGGGAGAATGGCTACACCTTC.